The entry that follows covers one T cell receptor beta chain sequence. This clonotype was counted only a few times. Its target antigen remains unknown. This clone may be a read error of a much larger clone one base away. No conserved phenylalanine or tryptophan is present at the end of the CDR3, so a read error is the likely explanation. Any patient with an uncontrolled infection, another autoimmune disease, pregnancy or lactation was excluded. Diagnoses relied on clinical symptoms, serum thyroxine and TRAb, thyroid ultrasound and orbital computed tomography. Total RNA was extracted with Trizol reagent, and quality was checked on an Agilent 2100 Bioanalyzer. The TCR beta CDR3 regions were amplified from the RNA transcripts. For the first round of RT-PCR on the TCR CDR3, the HTBI primer set was used together with the Qiagen OneStep RT-PCR kit. Libraries were constructed in a second round of multiplex PCR, after which size selection and purification were performed. Paired-end sequencing of the libraries was performed with 100 bp reads on an Illumina HiSeq2000. Concerning the study's data processing: SOAPnuke was used to process the raw data, throwing out any read that contained adapters or uncalled bases, had a mean Phred below 15, or lacked an exact constant-primer or identifier match. High-quality paired reads were merged with COPE v1.2.5, and unique nucleotide sequences were defined as clonotypes. MiTCR v1.1 was used to align the clonotypes against IMGT TRBV, TRBD and TRBJ reference segments. Only V-J combinations with frequency above 0.0001, covering 99% to 99.2% of repertoires, were analysed. A TCS score was defined as the ratio of F50 (clonal expansion) to E x V (chaos), with BLOSUM62-based TCRdist applied between CDR3 peptides within each V-J. Welch's t-statistics and random forest reduced 450 to 600 V-J features to 13, which were used in a naive Bayes classifier (R e1071). The similarity between thyroid and blood repertoires was quantified using the Morisita-Horn index. TCRdb applied fastp at Q25 and MiXCR to the public reads, then kept only in-frame beta chains. A single entry per CDR3 protein holds the most common genes and DNA from its merged rows. The V and J calls, along with clone size, are taken from TCRdb and not from the paper's own processing. This sample lists roughly 500,000 distinct CDR3 sequences; 46% were detected once. The ten largest clones take up 15% to 20% of the sample.

The data belong to a study of T cells in Graves' hyperthyroidism and ophthalmopathy (dated by TCRdb to the late 2010s). In the study overall: TCR V-J signatures able to tell the groups apart were searched for in a discovery cohort of 100 patients, of whom under 45 had Graves' ophthalmopathy and roughly 58 had stable Graves' hyperthyroidism. The paper describes TCR Vbeta CDR3 sequencing of 120 to 150 peripheral blood samples, made up of about 40 ophthalmopathy patients, 70 to 75 hyperthyroidism patients and about 17 progressor patients. The roughly 91 discovery patients were randomly divided into training and test sets at a 7:3 ratio. Once sampling was done, hyperthyroidism patients were given methimazole at a starting dose of 30 mg daily, whereas ophthalmopathy patients were given high-dose intravenous methylprednisolone. In addition, the study compared T-cell repertoires in thyroid tissue and in blood from a handful of Graves' hyperthyroidism patients. Whether ophthalmopathy could be predicted prospectively was tested in an independent validation cohort made up of 18 to 20 hyperthyroidism patients plus 17 patients who later progressed to ophthalmopathy.

Via the germline V gene (reference sequence), CDR1 is SEHNR and CDR2 FQNEAQ. The V end loses 1 base and the J end loses 0 bases, and a stretch of 12 bases separates them. The CDR3 spans 16 residues, counting both ends. Only the CDR3 part of the read is kept: 48 bases, read in frame from the first base. Results the study describes overall, beyond this receptor: Sample size was not statistically predetermined, and blinding of investigators to group allocation was not performed. In cross-validation, a model built on a 13 V-J signature told ophthalmopathy apart from stable hyperthyroidism with 87.88% sensitivity and roughly 83% specificity, and in testing the same model reached 80%/75%. Most expanded thyroid clonotypes (frequency above 0.001) were also detected in blood, suggesting blood repertoires may reflect thyroid immune responses. In validation, the model predicted progression to ophthalmopathy a median of approximately 6.3 months before onset, with approximately 71% sensitivity and roughly 79% specificity.

Source material: peripheral blood or thyroid tissue (not recorded which). The source is an adult woman with Graves' disease, either hyperthyroidism or ophthalmopathy (not recorded which). The chain links TRBV7-9 with TRBJ1-1; TRBD1 is possibly the D segment (6 matching bases). The DNA is as follows: TGTGCCAGCAGCTTAGAAGGACAGACACTGAACACTGAAGCTTTCTCT. Its coded protein is CASSLEGQTLNTEAFS.